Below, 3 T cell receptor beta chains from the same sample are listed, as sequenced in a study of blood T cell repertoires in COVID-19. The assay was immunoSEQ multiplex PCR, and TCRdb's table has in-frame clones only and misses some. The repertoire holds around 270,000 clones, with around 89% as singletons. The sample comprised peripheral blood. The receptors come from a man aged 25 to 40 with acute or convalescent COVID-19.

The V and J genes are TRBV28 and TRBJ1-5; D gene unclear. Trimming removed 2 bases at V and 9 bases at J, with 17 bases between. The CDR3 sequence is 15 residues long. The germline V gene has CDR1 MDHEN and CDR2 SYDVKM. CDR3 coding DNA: TGTGCCAGCAGTTTACCTACCGGGAATGCGATGCCCCAGCATTTT. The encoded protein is CASSLPTGNAMPQHF. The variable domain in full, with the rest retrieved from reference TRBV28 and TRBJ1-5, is DVKVTQSSRYLVKRTGEKVFLECVQDMDHENMFWYRQDPGLGLRLIYFSYDVKMKEKGDIPEGYSVSREKKERFSLILESASTNQTSMYLCASSLPTGNAMPQHFGDGTRLSIL.

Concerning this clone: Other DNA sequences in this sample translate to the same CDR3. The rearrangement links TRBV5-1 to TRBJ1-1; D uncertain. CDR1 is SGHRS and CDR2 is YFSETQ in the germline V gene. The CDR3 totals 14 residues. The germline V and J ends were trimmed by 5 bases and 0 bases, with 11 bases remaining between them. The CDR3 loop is CASRLDTVNTEAFF. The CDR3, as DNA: TGCGCCAGCAGACTCGACACGGTGAACACTGAAGCTTTCTTT.

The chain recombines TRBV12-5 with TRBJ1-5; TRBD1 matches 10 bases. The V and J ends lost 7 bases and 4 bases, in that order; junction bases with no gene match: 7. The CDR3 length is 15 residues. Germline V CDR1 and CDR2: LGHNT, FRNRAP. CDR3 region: CASAPPGQGNQPQHF. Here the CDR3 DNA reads TGTGCTAGTGCCCCCCCGGGACAGGGGAATCAGCCCCAGCATTTT.